A selection of T cell receptor beta chains follows, all from one sample in a study of T-cell reconstitution after alpha-beta-depleted transplantation in children. TCRdb itself ran the PCR reads through MiXCR, one entry per CDR3 protein. The sample consists of 350,000 to 400,000 distinct CDR3 sequences, about an eighth of them appearing once. The specimen was PBMCs, collected from the stem cell graft. Receptors were obtained from a human donor who donated a stem cell graft to a child with Fanconi anemia. Each CDR3 is given with its conserved first and last residue. D genes are given only for firm matches. Rows give clone size only sometimes, using once, few, many, or a class for an expanded clone.

clone size	V gene	J gene	D gene	CDR3 DNA	CDR3 protein
-	TRBV3-1	TRBJ2-1	-	TGTGCCAGCAGCCAAAGTCCCCCTATTGAGCAGTTCTTC	CASSQSPPIEQFF
many	TRBV28	TRBJ2-1	-	TGTGCCAGCAGACTCGCAGGGGTGGGGGTGCAGTTCTTC	CASRLAGVGVQFF
few	TRBV6-4	TRBJ2-7	-	TGTGCCACGCGCAATCTCAGGGGCAGGAGGGTATACGAGCAGTACTTC	CATRNLRGRRVYEQYF
few	TRBV5-1	TRBJ2-1	-	TGCGCCAGCAGCCCCGAGTCAGTTTACAATGAGCAGTTCTTC	CASSPESVYNEQFF
many	TRBV4-3	TRBJ2-1	-	TGCGCCAGCAGCCAAACTAGCTTCCACGAGCAGTTCTTC	CASSQTSFHEQFF
-	TRBV5-1	TRBJ2-7	-	TGCGCCAGCAGCTTGGGCTACAGGGCCTACGAGCAGTACTTC	CASSLGYRAYEQYF
-	TRBV7-2	TRBJ2-5	-	TGTGCCAGCAGCTCTAACAGTTTCCATCAAGAGACCCAGTACTTC	CASSSNSFHQETQYF
many	TRBV2	TRBJ2-1	-	TGTGCCAGCAGTGAAGTGGAACGGCTTAAGCAGTTCTTC	CASSEVERLKQFF
-	TRBV6-2/TRBV6-3	TRBJ2-7	-	TGTGCCAGCAGCTTCGGGGGTATCGGTCGCGAGCAGTACTTC	CASSFGGIGREQYF
few	TRBV10-3	TRBJ2-1	TRBD1	TGTGCCATCAGCGGGACAGATCAATTCGAGCAGTTCTTC	CAISGTDQFEQFF
few	TRBV12-3/TRBV12-4	TRBJ1-1	TRBD1	TGTGCCAGCAGCGTTGGGACAGGGAGGTTCCTGGCTTTCTTT	CASSVGTGRFLAFF
-	TRBV5-1	TRBJ1-1	-	TGCGCCAGCAGCAGAATATGGACCGACTTCCAAGAGAACACTGAAGCTTTCTTT	CASSRIWTDFQENTEAFF
many	TRBV5-5	TRBJ2-1	-	TGTGCCAGCAGCTTAGGGCAGCTATACAATGAGCAGTTCTTC	CASSLGQLYNEQFF
-	TRBV18	TRBJ2-2	-	TGTGCCAGCTCACCAAAAGAGGCCTCCGGGGAGCTGTTTTTT	CASSPKEASGELFF
many	TRBV7-9	TRBJ2-1	-	TGTGCCAGCAGAGGCTCCTACAATGAGCAGTTCTTC	CASRGSYNEQFF
-	TRBV20-1	TRBJ2-1	TRBD2	TGCAGTGCTAGAGATGTTGGCGGGGGGGGCTACAATGAGCAGTTCTTC	CSARDVGGGGYNEQFF
many	TRBV12-3/TRBV12-4	TRBJ1-2	-	TGTGCCAGCACCCGGGGGGGGCTCTACACCTTC	CASTRGGLYTF
many	TRBV5-1	TRBJ2-1	-	TGCGCCAGCAGCTTCTTATCCAATGAGCAGTTCTTC	CASSFLSNEQFF
many	TRBV5-1	TRBJ2-1	TRBD1	TGCGCCAGCAGCTTGGGTGGACAGGGTTCCTACAATGAGCAGTTCTTC	CASSLGGQGSYNEQFF
many	TRBV12-3/TRBV12-4	TRBJ1-2	-	TGTGCCAGCAGTACAGGAGGGTTCCGCCCGCAATACTTC	CASSTGGFRPQYF
-	TRBV7-9	TRBJ2-3	-	TGTGCCAGCTCGGCGGTGGCAGATACGCAGTATTTT	CASSAVADTQYF
few	TRBV3-1	TRBJ2-4	TRBD1	TGTGCCAGCAGGCCCCGGGACAGGGAGGCCAAAAACATTCAGTACTTC	CASRPRDREAKNIQYF
-	TRBV29-1	TRBJ2-5	TRBD2	TGCAGCGTTTATAATACCGGGAGGGAGGAGACCCAGTACTTC	CSVYNTGREETQYF
few	TRBV6-2/TRBV6-3	TRBJ1-3	-	TGTGCCAGCAGCCCCCCCCACTTGCCGCCTGGAAACACCATATATTTT	CASSPPHLPPGNTIYF
many	TRBV5-1	TRBJ2-5	-	TGCGCCAGCAGCTCCCCGGTAGCCGATTCACAAGAGACCCAGTACTTC	CASSSPVADSQETQYF
many	TRBV7-2	TRBJ1-1	-	TGTGCCAGCAGCCAACAAAACAGGAAAGCTTTCTTT	CASSQQNRKAFF
-	TRBV27	TRBJ1-6	-	TGTGCCAGCAGTTTATCGTGGCAGACCAATTCACCCCTCCACTTT	CASSLSWQTNSPLHF
many	TRBV2	TRBJ2-1	-	TGTGCCAGCAGTTACACTAGCCCCAATGAGCAGTTCTTC	CASSYTSPNEQFF
-	TRBV2	TRBJ1-1	TRBD1	TGTGCCAGCAGTGGGTATATGGAGGGGGCACTCACTGAAGCTTTCTTT	CASSGYMEGALTEAFF
few	TRBV7-9	TRBJ2-1	TRBD1	TGTGCCAGCAGCCAGGACAGGGTGGTCAATGAGCAGTTCTTC	CASSQDRVVNEQFF
-	TRBV10-3	TRBJ1-1	TRBD1	TGTGCCATCAGAACCCCGGGACAGGGGAACACTGAAGCTTTCTTT	CAIRTPGQGNTEAFF
many	TRBV21-1	TRBJ1-1	-	TGTGCCAGCAGCCTTCAACGGGACAGGGAGGCCTTAAACACTGAAGCTTTCTTT	CASSLQRDREALNTEAFF
few	TRBV15	TRBJ1-2	-	TGTGCCACCAGCAGTGGAGGGGGGTCGTTGGGGTATGGCTACACCTTC	CATSSGGGSLGYGYTF
few	TRBV11-2	TRBJ1-1	TRBD1	TGTGCCAGCAGCAAGACAGGGGGAAAAGCTTTCTTT	CASSKTGGKAFF
-	TRBV3-1	TRBJ2-5	-	TGTGCCAGCAGCCCCTTACAGAGTGCTACGGTAAAGACCCAGTACTTC	CASSPLQSATVKTQYF
-	TRBV9	TRBJ1-2	TRBD1	TGTGCCAGCAGCGTAGGAACAGGGGGCGGCTATGGCTACACCTTC	CASSVGTGGGYGYTF
many	TRBV29-1	TRBJ2-1	-	TGCAGCGTGGCAATCAGGGGCAATGAGCAGTTCTTC	CSVAIRGNEQFF
many	TRBV6-2/TRBV6-3	TRBJ1-1	-	TGTGCCAGCAGGACTTCAGGAGGGACTGAAGCTTTCTTT	CASRTSGGTEAFF
-	TRBV12-3/TRBV12-4	TRBJ1-4	TRBD1	TGTGCCAGCAGTTTAGCCGTGGGACAGGGAGAAAAACTGTTTTTT	CASSLAVGQGEKLFF
many	TRBV3-1	TRBJ2-5	-	TGTGCCAGCAGCCGGTCGATCCAAGAGACCCAGTACTTC	CASSRSIQETQYF
many	TRBV10-3	TRBJ2-7	TRBD1	TGTGCCACCGAGGGGGGACAGGGCCTCTCCGAGCAGTACTTC	CATEGGQGLSEQYF
-	TRBV6-5	TRBJ2-2	TRBD1	TGTGCCAGCAGTTACTCATCAGGGGGCGCAGACACCGGGGAGCTGTTTTTT	CASSYSSGGADTGELFF
few	TRBV12-3/TRBV12-4	TRBJ1-2	-	TGTGCCAGCAGTTTAGAACAGATCTATGGCTACACCTTC	CASSLEQIYGYTF
-	TRBV15	TRBJ1-5	-	TGTGCCACCAGCACGACCCGGAGAAATCAGCCCCAGCATTTT	CATSTTRRNQPQHF
-	TRBV3-1	TRBJ1-1	-	TGTGCCAGCAGCCCGGAATGGGGCGCGGGCACTGAAGCTTTCTTT	CASSPEWGAGTEAFF
many	TRBV4-2	TRBJ1-5	-	TGTGCCAGCAGCCAAGACAGGGTGGATCAGCCCCAGCATTTT	CASSQDRVDQPQHF
many	TRBV5-1	TRBJ1-2	-	TGCGCCAGCAGCAACGACGGGTTGTATGGCTACACCTTC	CASSNDGLYGYTF
few	TRBV5-1	TRBJ2-1	TRBD2	TGCGCCAGCAGCCGCTTTACTAGCGGGGGTTACAATGAGCAGTTCTTC	CASSRFTSGGYNEQFF
many	TRBV12-3/TRBV12-4	TRBJ1-3	-	TGTGCCAGCACTACAAGGAGGGCTTTGGCTGGAAACACCATATATTTT	CASTTRRALAGNTIYF
-	TRBV7-2	TRBJ2-1	TRBD2	TGTGCCAGCAGCTGGCTAGCGGGGGGAACCTACAATGAGCAGTTCTTC	CASSWLAGGTYNEQFF
-	TRBV5-1	TRBJ2-6	-	TGCGCCAGCAGCTTCTCCGGGACTGGGGCCAACGTCCTGACTTTC	CASSFSGTGANVLTF
-	TRBV10-3	TRBJ2-5	-	TGTGCCATCAGTGACAGGGGGGAAGAGACCCAGTACTTC	CAISDRGEETQYF
-	TRBV7-2	TRBJ1-1	-	TGTGCCAGCAGCTTATTGTCTACAGCGAACACTGAAGCTTTCTTT	CASSLLSTANTEAFF
many	TRBV10-3	TRBJ2-7	-	TGTGCCATTCAGAAGGGAATGGGCGAGCAGTACTTC	CAIQKGMGEQYF
-	TRBV6-5	TRBJ2-5	TRBD1	TGTGCCAGCAGTTATGCCGACAGGGGTGGGGAGACCCAGTACTTC	CASSYADRGGETQYF
-	TRBV7-2	TRBJ2-7	-	TGTGCCAGCAGCCCCGGTACTGCGTATTACGAGCAGTACTTC	CASSPGTAYYEQYF
few	TRBV20-1	TRBJ1-6	TRBD1	TGCAGTGCTCCGGGACAGCCCAATTCACCCCTCCACTTT	CSAPGQPNSPLHF
many	TRBV12-3/TRBV12-4	TRBJ2-1	TRBD2	TGTGCCAGCACCCTTAGCGGGGGGGCAAATGAGCAGTTCTTC	CASTLSGGANEQFF
-	TRBV3-1	TRBJ1-2	TRBD1	TGTGCCAGCAGGGGACAGGCCAGCTATGGCTACACCTTC	CASRGQASYGYTF
-	TRBV6-5	TRBJ2-5	-	TGTGCCAGCAGTTACGGGGCGGGGACTGAAGAGACCCAGTACTTC	CASSYGAGTEETQYF